These T cell receptor beta chains were read from a single sample in a study of patients and donors after allogeneic stem cell transplantation. Each CDR3 protein gets one entry after TCRdb re-called the RT-PCR reads with MiXCR. The sample consists of approximately 140,000 distinct CDR3 sequences, approximately 40% of them appearing once. Sequencing input: blood, either unsorted or a sorted T cell fraction (not recorded which). Receptors originate from a human donor who was either an allogeneic HSCT recipient or a stem cell or donor lymphocyte infusion donor (not recorded which). It is not recorded whose cells these are; they may come from a transplant donor. CDR3s include the opening cysteine and the closing phenylalanine or tryptophan.

>TRBV27
CASSFSGTTEAFF
>TRBV6-6
CASSYTESGNTIYF
>TRBV27
CASSTKSVNEQFF
>TRBV24-1
CATSTAAAQQAFF
>TRBV28
CASSLQGGETQYF
>TRBV20-1
CSANEGWTANYGYTF
>TRBV10-3
CAISEWAESSYNSPLHF
>TRBV7-9
CASSWGTLETTIYF
>TRBV7-9
CASSLRGLLTQHF
>TRBV2
CACPGGVEAFF